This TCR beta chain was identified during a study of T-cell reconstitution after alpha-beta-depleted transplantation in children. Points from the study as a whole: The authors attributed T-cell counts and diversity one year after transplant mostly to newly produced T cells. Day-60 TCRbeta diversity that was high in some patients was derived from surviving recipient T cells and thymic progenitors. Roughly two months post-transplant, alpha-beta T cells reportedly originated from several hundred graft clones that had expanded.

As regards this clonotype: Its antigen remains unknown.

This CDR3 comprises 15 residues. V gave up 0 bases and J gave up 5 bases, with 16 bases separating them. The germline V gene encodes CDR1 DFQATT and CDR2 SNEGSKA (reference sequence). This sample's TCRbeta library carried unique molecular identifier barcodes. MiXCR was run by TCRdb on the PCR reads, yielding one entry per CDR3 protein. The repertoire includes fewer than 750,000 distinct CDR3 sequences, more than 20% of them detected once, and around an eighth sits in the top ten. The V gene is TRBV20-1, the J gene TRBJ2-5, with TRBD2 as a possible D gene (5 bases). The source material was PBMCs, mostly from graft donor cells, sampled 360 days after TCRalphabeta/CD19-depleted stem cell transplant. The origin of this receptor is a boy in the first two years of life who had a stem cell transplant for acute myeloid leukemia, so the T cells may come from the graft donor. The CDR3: CSARDPGRREETQYF. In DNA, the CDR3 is TGCAGTGCTAGAGATCCGGGCAGAAGGGAGGAGACCCAGTACTTC.